The clone carrying this TCR beta chain was seen more than once but under ten times. Its antigen is undetermined. Time point reported: patch test 2, 6 weeks after DPC sensitization. Treatment reported: therapeutic diphenylcyclopropenone sensitization with weekly scalp DPC. Library preparation tagged each individual cDNA molecule with a unique molecular identifier. TCRdb ran MiXCR on the RACE reads and lists one entry per CDR3 protein. The profile shows 140,000 or so distinct CDR3 sequences, 12% of them singletons. CDR1 and CDR2 (germline): KGHSH, LQKENI. V trimming: 3 bases; J trimming: 2 bases; junction bases outside the gene matches: 6. The CDR3 consists of 15 residues. These data originate in a study of human T cells and chemical hapten exposure. Study-wide findings and caveats: High-frequency TCRs, those above 1 in 1000, stayed the same after DPC sensitization.

The specimen was whole blood, collected in connection with sensitization to the hapten diphenylcyclopropenone (DPC). The clonotype comes from a woman aged 45-65 years with alopecia areata. Some clones in this sample may be carry-over from other donors' samples. J is TRBJ2-7 and V is TRBV18, with 8 bases identical to TRBD2. The DNA of the CDR3 is TGTGCCAGCTCACCTCAGCGGGGGAGTCCCTACGAGCAGTACTTC. This gives the protein CASSPQRGSPYEQYF.